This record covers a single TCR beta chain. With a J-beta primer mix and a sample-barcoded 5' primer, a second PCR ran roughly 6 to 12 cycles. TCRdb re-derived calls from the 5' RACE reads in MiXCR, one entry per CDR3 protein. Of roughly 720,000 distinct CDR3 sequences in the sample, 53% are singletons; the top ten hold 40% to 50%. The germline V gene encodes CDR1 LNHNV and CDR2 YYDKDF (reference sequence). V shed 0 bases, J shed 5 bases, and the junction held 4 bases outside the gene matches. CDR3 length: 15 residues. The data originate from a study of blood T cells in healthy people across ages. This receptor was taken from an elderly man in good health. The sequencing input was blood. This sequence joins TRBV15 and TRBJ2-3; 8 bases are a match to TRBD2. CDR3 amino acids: CATSREREVGDTQYF. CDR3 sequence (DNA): TGTGCCACCAGCAGAGAGCGGGAGGTGGGAGATACGCAGTATTTT.